The entry below describes one T cell receptor (beta chain). A much larger clone differs from this one at a single base, so this may be a read error. The data belong to a study of blood T cells in healthy people across ages. Isolated PBMCs totaled at least 6.5 million in each sample. The CDR3 has 13 amino acids. Sample-barcoded 5' priming and a J-beta primer mix drove a second PCR of roughly 6 to 12 cycles. TCRdb reprocessed the 5' RACE reads via MiXCR and lists one record per CDR3 protein. The profile shows 1.5 million to 2 million distinct CDR3 sequences, around 35% of them singletons. J is TRBJ2-3 and V is TRBV12-3 or TRBV12-4; D gene ambiguous. The material sequenced was blood. The clonotype originates from a woman aged 25 to 39 in good health. The CDR3 spells CAGSTSGSDTQYF. The CDR3 DNA sequence: TGTGCCGGCAGTACGTCAGGTTCAGATACGCAGTATTTT.